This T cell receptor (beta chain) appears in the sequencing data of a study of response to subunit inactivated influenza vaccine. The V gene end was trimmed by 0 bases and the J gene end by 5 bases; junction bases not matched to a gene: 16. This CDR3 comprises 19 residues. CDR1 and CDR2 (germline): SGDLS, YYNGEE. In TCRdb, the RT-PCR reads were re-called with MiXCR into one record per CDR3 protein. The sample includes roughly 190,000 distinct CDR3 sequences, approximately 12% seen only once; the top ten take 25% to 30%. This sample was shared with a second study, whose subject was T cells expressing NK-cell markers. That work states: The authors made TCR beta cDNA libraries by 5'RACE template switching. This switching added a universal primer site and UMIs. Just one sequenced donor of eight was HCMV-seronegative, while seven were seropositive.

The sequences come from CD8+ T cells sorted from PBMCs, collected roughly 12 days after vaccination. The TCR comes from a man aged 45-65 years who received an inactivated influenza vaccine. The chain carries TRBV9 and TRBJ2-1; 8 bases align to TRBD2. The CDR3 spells CASSVVGGPSGSVNNEQFF. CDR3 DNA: TGTGCCAGCAGCGTAGTAGGGGGACCCAGCGGGAGTGTTAACAATGAGCAGTTCTTC.